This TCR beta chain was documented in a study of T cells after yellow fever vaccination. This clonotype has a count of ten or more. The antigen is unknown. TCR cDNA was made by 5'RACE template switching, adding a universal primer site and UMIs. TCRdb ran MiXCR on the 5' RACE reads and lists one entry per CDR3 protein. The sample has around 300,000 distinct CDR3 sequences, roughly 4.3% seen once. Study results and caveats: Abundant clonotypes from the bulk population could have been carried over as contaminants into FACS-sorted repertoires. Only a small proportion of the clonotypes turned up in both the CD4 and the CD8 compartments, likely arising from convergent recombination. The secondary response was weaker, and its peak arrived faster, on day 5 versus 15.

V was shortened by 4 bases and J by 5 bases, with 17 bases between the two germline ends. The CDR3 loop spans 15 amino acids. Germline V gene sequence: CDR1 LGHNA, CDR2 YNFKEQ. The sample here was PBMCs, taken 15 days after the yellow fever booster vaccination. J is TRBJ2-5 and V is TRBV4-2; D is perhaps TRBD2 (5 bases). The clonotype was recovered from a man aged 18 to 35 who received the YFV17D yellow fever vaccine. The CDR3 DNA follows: TGTGCCAGCAGCCCCACAAGGCCTAGAGGGGAGACCCAGTACTTC. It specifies CASSPTRPRGETQYF.